This TCR beta chain is from a study of T-cell reconstitution after alpha-beta-depleted transplantation in children. Construction of the TCRbeta library involved unique molecular identifiers. TCRdb called the PCR reads again in MiXCR, with one record for every CDR3 protein. The table has about 500,000 distinct CDR3 sequences, approximately 32% seen once. The CDR3 is 17 residues long. Trimming left V 5 bases short and J 0 bases short, with 19 bases between. This TCR was recovered from a human donor who donated a stem cell graft to a child with aplastic anemia. The specimen was PBMCs from the stem cell graft donor, collected from the stem cell graft. The V call is TRBV12-3 or TRBV12-4, the J call TRBJ1-1; TRBD1 might be the D (6 bases). The CDR3 bases are TGTGCCAGCAGTGGAACGTCGACGACAGGTTTGAACACTGAAGCTTTCTTT. Translating it yields CASSGTSTTGLNTEAFF.